The clone carrying this T cell receptor (beta chain) was seen a handful of times. V lost 3 bases and J lost 0; bases outside the gene matches: 8. CDR3 length: 18 amino acids. The germline V gene has CDR1 SGHDN and CDR2 FVKESK. These data belong to a study of human T cells and chemical hapten exposure. Stated time point: pre-sensitization, week 0. Regarding treatment: therapeutic diphenylcyclopropenone sensitization with weekly scalp DPC. TCRdb fed the RACE reads into MiXCR, producing one record per CDR3 protein. There are approximately 370,000 distinct CDR3 sequences in the sample; around 5.5% occur only once, and over 7% lies in the top ten.

The clonotype comes from a woman aged 18-30 years with alopecia areata. Some clones in this sample may be carry-over from other donors' samples. The rearrangement uses TRBV14 and TRBJ2-6; 7 bases agree with TRBD1. This sample comprised whole blood, obtained in connection with sensitization to the hapten diphenylcyclopropenone (DPC). The CDR3 sequence is CASSQSLDRDSGANVLTF. The CDR3, as DNA: TGTGCCAGCAGCCAGAGCCTCGACAGGGACTCTGGGGCCAACGTCCTGACTTTC. Looking up the rest from reference TRBV14 and TRBJ2-6 gives the full variable domain: EAGVTQFPSHSVIEKGQTVTLRCDPISGHDNLYWYRRVMGKEIKFLLHFVKESKQDESGMPNNRFLAERTGGTYSTLKVQPAELEDSGVYFCASSQSLDRDSGANVLTFGAGSRLTVL.